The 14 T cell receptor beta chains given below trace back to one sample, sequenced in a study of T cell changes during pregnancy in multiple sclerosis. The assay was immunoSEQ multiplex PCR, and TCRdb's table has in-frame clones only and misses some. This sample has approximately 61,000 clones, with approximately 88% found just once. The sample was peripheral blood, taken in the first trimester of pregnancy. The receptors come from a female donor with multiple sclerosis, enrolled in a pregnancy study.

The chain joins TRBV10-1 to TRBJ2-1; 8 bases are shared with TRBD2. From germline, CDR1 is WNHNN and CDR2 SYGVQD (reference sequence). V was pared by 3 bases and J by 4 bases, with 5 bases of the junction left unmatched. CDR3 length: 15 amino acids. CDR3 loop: CASSEATSVYNEQFF. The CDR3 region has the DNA TGCGCCAGCAGTGAAGCGACTAGCGTGTACAATGAGCAGTTCTTC.

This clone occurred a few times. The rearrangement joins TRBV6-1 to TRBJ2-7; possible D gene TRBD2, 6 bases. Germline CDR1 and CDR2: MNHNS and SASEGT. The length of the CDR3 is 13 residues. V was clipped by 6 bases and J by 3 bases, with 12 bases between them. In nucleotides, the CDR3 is TGTGCCAGCAGGGGGACGGGAGTCTACGAGCAGTACTTC. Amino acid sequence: CASRGTGVYEQYF.

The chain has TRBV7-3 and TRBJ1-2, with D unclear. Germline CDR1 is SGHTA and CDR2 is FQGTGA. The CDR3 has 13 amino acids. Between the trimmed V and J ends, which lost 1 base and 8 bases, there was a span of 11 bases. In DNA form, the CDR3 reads TGTGCCAGCAGCTTAAGGGCAGTACCCGGCTACACCTTC. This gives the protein CASSLRAVPGYTF. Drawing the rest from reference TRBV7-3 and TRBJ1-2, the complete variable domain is GAGVSQTPSNKVTEKGKYVELRCDPISGHTALYWYRQSLGQGPEFLIYFQGTGAADDSGLPNDRFFAVRPEGSVSTLKIQRTERGDSAVYLCASSLRAVPGYTFGSGTRLTVV.

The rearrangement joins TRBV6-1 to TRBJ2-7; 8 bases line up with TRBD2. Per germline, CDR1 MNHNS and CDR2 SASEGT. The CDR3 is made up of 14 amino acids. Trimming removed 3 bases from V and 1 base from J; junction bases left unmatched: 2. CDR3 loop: CASSDSGESYEQYF. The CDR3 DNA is TGTGCCAGCAGTGATAGCGGGGAATCCTACGAGCAGTACTTC.

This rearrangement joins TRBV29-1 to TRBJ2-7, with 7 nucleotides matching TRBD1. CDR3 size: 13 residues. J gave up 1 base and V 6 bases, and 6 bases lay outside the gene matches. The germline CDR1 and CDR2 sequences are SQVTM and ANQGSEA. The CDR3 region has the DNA TGCAGCGTGGAGTCGACAGGGTCCTACGAGCAGTACTTC. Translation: CSVESTGSYEQYF.

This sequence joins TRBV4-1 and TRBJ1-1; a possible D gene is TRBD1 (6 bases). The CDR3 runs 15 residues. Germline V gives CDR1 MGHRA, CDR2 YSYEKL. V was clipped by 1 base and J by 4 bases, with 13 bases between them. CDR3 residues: CASSQAGVDGTEAFF. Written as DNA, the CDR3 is TGCGCCAGCAGCCAAGCAGGGGTTGATGGCACTGAAGCTTTCTTT.

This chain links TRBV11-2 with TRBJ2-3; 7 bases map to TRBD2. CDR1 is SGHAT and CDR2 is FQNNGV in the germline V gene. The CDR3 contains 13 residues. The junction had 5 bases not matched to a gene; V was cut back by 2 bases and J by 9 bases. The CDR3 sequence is CASSLQPGGTQYF. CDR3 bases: TGTGCCAGCAGCTTACAACCGGGAGGCACGCAGTATTTT.

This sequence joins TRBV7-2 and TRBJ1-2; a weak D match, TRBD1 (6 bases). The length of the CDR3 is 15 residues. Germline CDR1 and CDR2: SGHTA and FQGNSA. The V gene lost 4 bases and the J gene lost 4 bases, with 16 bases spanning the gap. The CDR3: CASSSGQFPVYGYTF. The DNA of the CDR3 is TGTGCCAGCAGCTCTGGACAGTTCCCCGTCTATGGCTACACCTTC.

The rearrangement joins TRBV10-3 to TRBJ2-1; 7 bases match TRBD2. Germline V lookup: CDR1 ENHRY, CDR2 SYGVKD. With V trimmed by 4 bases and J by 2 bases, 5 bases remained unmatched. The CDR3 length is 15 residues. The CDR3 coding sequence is TGTGCCATCAGTGCATCTAGCGGTGCCTACAATGAGCAGTTCTTC. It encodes CAISASSGAYNEQFF.

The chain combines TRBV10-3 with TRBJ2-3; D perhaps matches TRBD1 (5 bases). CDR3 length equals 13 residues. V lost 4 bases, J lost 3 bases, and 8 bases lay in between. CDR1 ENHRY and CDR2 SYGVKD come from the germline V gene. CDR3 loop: CAISGQGTDTQYF. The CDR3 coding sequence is TGTGCCATCAGTGGGCAGGGAACAGATACGCAGTATTTT.

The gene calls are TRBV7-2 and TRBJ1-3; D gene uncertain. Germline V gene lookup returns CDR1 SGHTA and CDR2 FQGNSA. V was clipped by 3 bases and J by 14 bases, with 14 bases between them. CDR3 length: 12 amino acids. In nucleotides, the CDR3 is TGTGCCAGCAGCTTTCTAGAGACCGCCGTATATTTT. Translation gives CASSFLETAVYF. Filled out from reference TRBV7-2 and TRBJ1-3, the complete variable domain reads GAGVSQSPSNKVTEKGKDVELRCDPISGHTALYWYRQSLGQGLEFLIYFQGNSAPDKSGLPSDRFSAERTGGSVSTLTIQRTQQEDSAVYLCASSFLETAVYFGEGSWLTVV.

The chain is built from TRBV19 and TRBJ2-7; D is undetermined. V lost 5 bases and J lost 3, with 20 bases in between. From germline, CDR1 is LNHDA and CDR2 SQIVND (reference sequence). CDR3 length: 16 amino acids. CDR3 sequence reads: CASSLLMVASHYEQYF. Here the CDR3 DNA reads TGTGCCAGTAGTTTATTAATGGTCGCCAGTCACTACGAGCAGTACTTC. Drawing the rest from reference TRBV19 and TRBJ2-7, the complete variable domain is DGGITQSPKYLFRKEGQNVTLSCEQNLNHDAMYWYRQDPGQGLRLIYYSQIVNDFQKGDIAEGYSVSREKKESFPLTVTSAQKNPTAFYLCASSLLMVASHYEQYFGPGTRLTVT.

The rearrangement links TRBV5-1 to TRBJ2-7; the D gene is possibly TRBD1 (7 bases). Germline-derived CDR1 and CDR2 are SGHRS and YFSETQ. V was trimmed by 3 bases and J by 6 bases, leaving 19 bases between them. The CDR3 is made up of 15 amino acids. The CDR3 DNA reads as TGCGCCAGCAGCTCAGGGGGGTCCTCGGTTCCCGAGCAGTACTTC. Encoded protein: CASSSGGSSVPEQYF.

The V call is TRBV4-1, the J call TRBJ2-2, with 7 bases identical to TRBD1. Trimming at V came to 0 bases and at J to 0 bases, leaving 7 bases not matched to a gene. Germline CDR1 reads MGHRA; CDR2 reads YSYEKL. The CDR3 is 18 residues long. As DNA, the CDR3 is TGCGCCAGCAGCCAAGACCAACAGGGGTACTCGAACACCGGGGAGCTGTTTTTT. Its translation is CASSQDQQGYSNTGELFF.